The clone carrying this T cell receptor beta chain was seen more than once but under ten times. The CDR3 has 17 amino acids. Trimming stripped 7 bases from V and 2 bases from J, with 23 bases between. The data stem from a study of response to subunit inactivated influenza vaccine. TCRdb recomputed calls from the RT-PCR reads with MiXCR, one row per CDR3 protein. The sample records 430,000 or so distinct CDR3 sequences, roughly 9.8% being singletons. The TCR was taken from a man aged 45-65 years who received an inactivated influenza vaccine. The chain links TRBV12-3 or TRBV12-4 to TRBJ2-5; TRBD1 is a possible D gene (5 bases). The source material was PBMCs from blood, sampled about 40 days after vaccination. The CDR3 DNA reads as TGTGCCAGCACTCACGAAGTCAGGGAACGCGGACAAGAGACCCAGTACTTC. Amino acids: CASTHEVRERGQETQYF.